A selection of T cell receptor beta chains follows, all from one sample in a study of blood T cell repertoires in COVID-19. TCRdb's table, derived via immunoSEQ multiplex PCR, lists solely in-frame clones and lacks some. The data hold over 110,000 clones, with about 80% observed a single time. The sequenced material came from PBMCs or T cells enriched from blood (not recorded which). Receptor source: a man aged 45-65 years in a cohort exposed to, infected with or recovered from COVID-19 (not recorded which). Each CDR3 is given with its conserved first and last residue. The order of the fields is clone size, D gene, J gene, V gene, CDR3 DNA, CDR3 protein. A D gene is named only where the DNA matches it firmly. Size tells how often a clone was seen (once, few, many) or the class of an expanded clone, and some rows leave it out.

.	TRBD1	TRBJ2-3	TRBV9	TGTGCCAGCAGCGTAGAGGGACAGGGTTACAGCACAGATACGCAGTATTTT	CASSVEGQGYSTDTQYF
.	TRBD2	TRBJ2-3	TRBV19	TGTGCCAGTAGTAGGGGGGGGACGTCCACAGATACGCAGTATTTT	CASSRGGTSTDTQYF
.	.	TRBJ2-7	TRBV29-1	TGCAGCGTTTCCAGCCTTAGCGTATACTCCTACGAGCAGTACTTC	CSVSSLSVYSYEQYF
.	TRBD1	TRBJ2-3	TRBV10-1	TGCGCCAGCAGTGTCAGACAGGGAGCCACAGATACGCAGTATTTT	CASSVRQGATDTQYF
.	.	TRBJ2-5	TRBV5-1	TGCGCCAGCAGCGCCTTAGGGGCCCAAGAGACCCAGTACTTC	CASSALGAQETQYF
many	.	TRBJ1-6	TRBV10-2	TGCGCCAGCAGAGATAGCGCTTCACCCCTCCACTTT	CASRDSASPLHF
.	.	TRBJ1-2	TRBV20-1	TGCAGTGCCCCGGGAATGTATGGCTACACCTTC	CSAPGMYGYTF
.	.	TRBJ1-3	TRBV6-5	TGTGCCAGCGGGCTGGTGGGAAACACCATATATTTT	CASGLVGNTIYF
.	.	TRBJ2-5	TRBV24-1	TGTGCCACGGGGACGGCGGGGATGGAGACCCAGTACTTC	CATGTAGMETQYF
.	.	TRBJ2-7	TRBV5-1	TGCGCCAGCAGCTTGGGAACAGCTGATACCTACGAGCAGTACTTC	CASSLGTADTYEQYF
once	TRBD1	TRBJ1-2	TRBV2	TGTGCCAGCAGACCCAACCTCGGACAGGGGCCTAATGGCTACACCTTC	CASRPNLGQGPNGYTF
.	.	TRBJ2-7	TRBV24-1	TGTGCCACCAGTGATGGACTAAAACCGACCTACGAGCAGTACTTC	CATSDGLKPTYEQYF
.	.	TRBJ2-4	TRBV10-2	TGCGCCAGCAGTGAGAGGGGCGGGGGCTGGAACATTCAGTACTTC	CASSERGGGWNIQYF
.	TRBD1	TRBJ2-1	TRBV19	TGTGCCAGTAGTATAGTTCAGACAGGGGTGGGTGAGCAGTTCTTC	CASSIVQTGVGEQFF
.	.	TRBJ2-2	TRBV4-1	TGCGCCAGCAGCCCGAAACTAGCTGCGGTTTCCACCGGGGAGCTGTTTTTT	CASSPKLAAVSTGELFF
.	.	TRBJ2-7	TRBV19	TGTGCCAGTAGTGAGGACAGAGCCTACGAGCAGTACTTC	CASSEDRAYEQYF
.	.	TRBJ1-3	TRBV7-8	TGTGCCAGCAGCTTAGATACGAGTGGAAACACCATATATTTT	CASSLDTSGNTIYF
.	.	TRBJ2-7	TRBV10-3	TGTGCCATCAGTGAGAGGCAGGCGAGCTCCTACGAGCAGTACTTC	CAISERQASSYEQYF
.	.	TRBJ2-3	TRBV18	TGTGCCAGCTCATCACTCACAGAAGCCCCTCCTATACCCACAGATACGCAGTATTTT	CASSSLTEAPPIPTDTQYF
.	.	TRBJ2-3	TRBV5-1	TGCGCCAGCAGCCCTTTGGCAGGGACAGATACGCAGTATTTT	CASSPLAGTDTQYF
.	TRBD1	TRBJ2-5	TRBV10-3	TGTGCCATCAGTGGGACAGGTCAAGAGACCCAGTACTTC	CAISGTGQETQYF
.	TRBD1	TRBJ1-2	TRBV6-5	TGTGCCAGCAGGACCCCGGGACAGGGCGTCCTTGGCTACACCTTC	CASRTPGQGVLGYTF
.	.	TRBJ2-6	TRBV5-1	TGCGCCAGCAGCTTGACTAGCTCTGGGGCCAACGTCCTGACTTTC	CASSLTSSGANVLTF
.	.	TRBJ1-6	TRBV3-1/TRBV3-2	TGTGCCAGCAGCCAGGCAAGGACATCTTATTCACCCCTCCACTTT	CASSQARTSYSPLHF
.	.	TRBJ2-7	TRBV29-1	TGCAGCGTTTCGAGGGCAGGCTACGAGCAGTACTTC	CSVSRAGYEQYF
.	.	TRBJ1-6	TRBV25-1	TGTGCCAGCAGTGAATGGGGAAGGGGGTCACCCCTCCACTTT	CASSEWGRGSPLHF
.	TRBD1	TRBJ1-2	TRBV6-5	TGTGCCAGCAGTAAGACAGGGGCCGTGAGGGGCTACACCTTC	CASSKTGAVRGYTF
.	TRBD2	TRBJ2-7	TRBV4-3	TGCGCCAGCAGCCAATCGCGGGGGGCCCTCTACGAGCAGTACTTC	CASSQSRGALYEQYF
few	.	TRBJ2-1	TRBV5-1	TGCGCCAGCAGCTTGGGGCAGGGAAAATACAATGAGCAGTTCTTC	CASSLGQGKYNEQFF
.	.	TRBJ1-2	TRBV18	TGTGCCAGCTCACCACCTAGTCGCGTAGACTATGGCTACACCTTC	CASSPPSRVDYGYTF